This TCR beta chain was identified in a study of CD8+ T cells in alopecia areata (dated by TCRdb to the late 2010s). Concerning the study at large: The treated patients took part in an open-label pilot trial in which moderate-to-severe alopecia areata was treated with oral tofacitinib at 5 to 10 mg twice daily. Tofacitinib was given for 6 to 18 months, followed by 6 months of follow-up off drug to assess delayed response and recurrence. High-throughput TCRbeta sequencing was used to examine T cell clonal expansion in alopecia areata in both the C3H/HeJ mouse model and human patients. In humans, TCRbeta sequencing was performed on scalp tissue and on sorted CD4+ and CD8+ peripheral blood T cells from healthy controls and from patients with patchy or totalis/universalis alopecia areata. Patients on tofacitinib were biopsied at baseline and after 4 and 24 weeks of treatment, and several of the patients also had a later scalp biopsy. Scalp clonality was compared among normal scalp (n=4), patchy alopecia areata scalp (n=8), and alopecia totalis/universalis scalp (n=8). RNA was extracted with the PAXgene miRNA kit for fixed scalp, the miRNeasy kit for PBMCs, and the RNeasy kit for mouse skin. Amplification of TCRbeta CDR3 regions was done by immunoSEQ multiplex PCR using 35 Vbeta forward primers and 13 Jbeta reverse primers. General study outcomes and caveats: Shared TCR sequences between patients were less evident than in mice, which may be partly attributable to HLA diversity in the patient population. Lesional scalp, especially in alopecia totalis/universalis, showed higher clonality and more expanded CD8+ clones than normal scalp, suggesting antigenic drive. Resident alphabeta T cells in normal human skin are also sequenced, complicating scalp TCR repertoire analysis, unlike mouse skin dominated by gammadelta T cells.

This clone appeared once. Its antigen has not been determined. No much larger clone exists at a distance of one base, and base qualities are not known. The time point label corresponds to: baseline before oral tofacitinib. Lesional scalp punch biopsies and peripheral blood were obtained from alopecia areata patients. Scalp biopsies from humans were placed right away in PAXgene tissue containers for fixation. Libraries were constructed by the immunoSEQ multiplex PCR assay. RNA was extracted from all samples and reverse transcribed into cDNA, which served as template for TCR sequencing. SuperScript III was used to make first-strand cDNA, primed with a 2:1 mix of oligo-dT and random hexamers. A synthetic immune receptor repertoire was used to gauge amplification bias, and whatever bias remained was removed computationally. On the study's bioinformatics: After raw reads were preprocessed to remove errors, the CDR3 was defined following IMGT conventions as running from the conserved cysteine to phenylalanine. Clonality was computed by normalizing Shannon entropy by log2 of the number of productive unique TCRs and subtracting the result from 1. Whether scalp clones were CD4 or CD8 was inferred by matching scalp TCRbeta sequences against CD4 and CD8 repertoires sorted from blood. In its TCRdb copy, this immuneACCESS table keeps in-frame sequences only and misses some clones. Where compared with another copy, unresolved V genes explain less than half of these, and the others have no known cause. V, J and clone size are taken as reported in that table, and D and trimming were inferred from the DNA itself. The sample profile shows more than 12,000 clones; about 50% of them were found once. The ten biggest clones cover roughly 10% of the sample.

CDR1 MDHEN and CDR2 SYDVKM were looked up in the germline V gene. V and J lose 6 bases and 9 bases, and a span of 18 bases separates them. Counted from cysteine to phenylalanine, this CDR3 has 14 amino acids. The kept DNA is CDR3 alone, 42 bases in frame from the first base. The chain uses TRBV28 and TRBJ1-5; the D segment cannot be called with confidence. The receptor was isolated from a human donor with alopecia areata. Specimen: skin, collected at week 0. The DNA sequence is given as TGTGCCAGCAGCCCTGCCGCTACCCGGAGGCCCCAGCATTTT. It encodes CASSPAATRRPQHF. Full variable domain (CDR3 extended with the reference TRBV28 and TRBJ1-5 proteins): DVKVTQSSRYLVKRTGEKVFLECVQDMDHENMFWYRQDPGLGLRLIYFSYDVKMKEKGDIPEGYSVSREKKERFSLILESASTNQTSMYLCASSPAATRRPQHFGDGTRLSIL.